This TCR beta chain was identified during a study of blood T cells in healthy people across ages. Study-level results: Leaving the PBMCs unsorted stopped any conclusive comparison of naive versus antigen-experienced cells.

A second 7 to 11 cycle PCR used barcoded and J-beta primers. Via MiXCR, TCRdb re-called the 5' RACE reads, giving one row per CDR3 protein. The sample lists 500,000 to 550,000 distinct CDR3 sequences, around 24% occurring once. The CDR3 consists of 19 residues. Trimming took 5 bases from V and 6 from J; bases not matched to a gene: 17. CDR1 SGHTA and CDR2 FQGNSA come from the germline V gene. For this clonotype: The antigen is not known.

These data also formed part of another study, on T cells of mothers and their children.

The V gene is TRBV7-2, the J gene TRBJ2-1; 12 bases match TRBD2. Sequencing was done on a sample of blood. The clonotype comes from a boy aged 5-17 years in good health. The CDR3 loop is CASSPPPGRASGRANEQFF. For the CDR3, the DNA is TGTGCCAGCAGCCCGCCTCCGGGTCGGGCTAGCGGGAGGGCCAATGAGCAGTTCTTC.